This TCR beta chain was identified in a study of sequential checkpoint blockade in melanoma. For the study at large: After both sequences, patients received maintenance nivolumab.

Regarding treatment: randomized to nivolumab then ipilimumab (arm A) or the reverse (arm B). PBMC sorting kept live CD3+CD8+ cells without CD19 or CD56. Profiled with immunoSEQ multiplex PCR; TCRdb holds only in-frame clones, not every one. The profile covers around 18,000 clones, with approximately 69% appearing a single time and approximately 19% taken by the ten largest. Trimming removed 1 base from V and 12 bases from J; junction bases left unmatched: 2. Germline CDR1 reads LGHNA; CDR2 reads YNFKEQ. CDR3 length equals 12 residues. This specimen consisted of CD8+ T cells sorted from blood (inferred from file names), obtained from a patient given nivolumab and ipilimumab in sequence. The chain has TRBV4-2 and TRBJ2-1, with TRBD2 matching 8 bases. The TCR comes from a human donor with melanoma. The CDR3: CASSQGREGQFF. In DNA form, the CDR3 reads TGTGCCAGCAGCCAAGGCCGGGAGGGGCAGTTCTTC.